These T cell receptor beta chains were read from a single sample in a study. TCRdb re-analysed the 5' RACE reads in MiXCR, keeping a single row per CDR3 protein. Here the sample spans tens of thousands of distinct CDR3 sequences, around 24% being singletons. The specimen was tumor-infiltrating naive CD4+ T cells sorted from the breast tumor. The origin of the receptors is a female donor with breast cancer. Each CDR3 is given with its conserved first and last residue. D genes are given only for firm matches. Some rows have no size entry. The others give once, few or many, or a class for an expanded clone.

length | D | size | J | V | DNA | CDR3
14 | - | - | TRBJ2-4 | TRBV20-1 | TGCAGTGCGGGGGTCGGACAGACTAAAAACATTCAGTACTTC | CSAGVGQTKNIQYF
16 | - | many | TRBJ1-1 | TRBV12-3/TRBV12-4 | TGTGCCAGCCGTAGGCGGGACGGCCAAATGAACACTGAAGCTTTCTTT | CASRRRDGQMNTEAFF
15 | - | few | TRBJ2-5 | TRBV7-2 | TGTGCCAGCAGCTCCTCCGGGACTGTTAAAGAGACCCAGTACTTC | CASSSSGTVKETQYF
13 | TRBD1 | - | TRBJ1-2 | TRBV12-3/TRBV12-4 | TGTGCCAGCAGCCAAGACAGGGGAAATGGCTACACCTTC | CASSQDRGNGYTF
14 | - | many | TRBJ2-1 | TRBV6-4 | TGTGCCAGCAGTAACGGGAGAGGGTATGGTGAGCAGTTCTTC | CASSNGRGYGEQFF
15 | - | - | TRBJ2-3 | TRBV5-1 | TGCGCCAGCAGCTCGGTCAGACAGGGCACAGATACGCAGTATTTT | CASSSVRQGTDTQYF
14 | - | - | TRBJ2-2 | TRBV5-1 | TGCGCCAGCAGCCAGGGACACTACACCGGGGAGCTGTTTTTT | CASSQGHYTGELFF
13 | TRBD2 | - | TRBJ2-3 | TRBV4-2 | TGTGCCAGTAAACTAGCGGGGGCAGATACGCAGTATTTT | CASKLAGADTQYF
14 | TRBD2 | medium-sized | TRBJ2-5 | TRBV4-1 | TGCGCCAGCAGCCGACAGCGGGAGGGGGAGACCCAGTACTTC | CASSRQREGETQYF
14 | - | many | TRBJ2-7 | TRBV4-1 | TGCGCCAGCAGCCACGCTGGATCCTCCTACGAGCAGTACTTC | CASSHAGSSYEQYF
13 | - | - | TRBJ2-2 | TRBV5-4 | TGTGCCAGCAGGCGCGATTTAAGCGGGGAGCTGTTTTTT | CASRRDLSGELFF
14 | - | - | TRBJ1-4 | TRBV7-2 | TGTGCCAGCAGCTTAGTGGGCAAGCTTGGAAAACTGTTTTTT | CASSLVGKLGKLFF
14 | TRBD1 | - | TRBJ2-7 | TRBV9 | TGTGCCAGCAGCGCGGGACAGGGACCCTACGAGCAGTACTTC | CASSAGQGPYEQYF
14 | - | many | TRBJ1-2 | TRBV6-5 | TGTGCCAGCAGCCCCTCCGGTGGAGGGTATGGCTACACCTTC | CASSPSGGGYGYTF
15 | - | - | TRBJ1-6 | TRBV6-2/TRBV6-3 | TGTGCCAGCAGCCCCCCGGTGGGATTGAATTCACCCCTCCACTTT | CASSPPVGLNSPLHF
13 | - | few | TRBJ1-1 | TRBV29-1 | TGCAGCTCTTGGGAGGGCATGAACACTGAAGCTTTCTTT | CSSWEGMNTEAFF
15 | - | few | TRBJ1-6 | TRBV5-1 | TGCGCCAGCAGCTTGGCCGACGGAGAGAATTCACCCCTCCACTTT | CASSLADGENSPLHF
17 | - | few | TRBJ1-5 | TRBV20-1 | TGCAGTGCTAGACGGCAGGGCGGAGGATATAGCAATCAGCCCCAGCATTTT | CSARRQGGGYSNQPQHF
15 | - | few | TRBJ2-1 | TRBV20-1 | TGCAGTGCTAGAATCAGGGGACACCAATACAATGAGCAGTTCTTC | CSARIRGHQYNEQFF
13 | - | - | TRBJ1-5 | TRBV7-8 | TGTGCCAGCAGCTTGTCGGGAAATCAGCCCCAGCATTTT | CASSLSGNQPQHF
13 | - | few | TRBJ1-2 | TRBV7-2 | TGTGCCAGCAGCGACACAGTTTCCAGAGGCTACACCTTC | CASSDTVSRGYTF
18 | - | few | TRBJ2-4 | TRBV5-1 | TGCGCCAGCAGCTTATGGGGGACCCAAAACCTAGCCAAAAACATTCAGTACTTC | CASSLWGTQNLAKNIQYF
15 | - | - | TRBJ1-2 | TRBV7-2 | TGTGCCAGCAGCTTAGAGGTTTGGCGGGGCTATGGCTACACCTTC | CASSLEVWRGYGYTF
15 | - | medium-sized | TRBJ2-5 | TRBV7-2 | TGTGCCAGCAGCTTAGCGAGGTCGGCCCAAGAGACCCAGTACTTC | CASSLARSAQETQYF
15 | TRBD2 | - | TRBJ2-5 | TRBV24-1 | TGTGCCACTGCGACTAGCGGGAGAGGTCAAGAGACCCAGTACTTC | CATATSGRGQETQYF
13 | - | - | TRBJ1-2 | TRBV20-1 | TGCAGTGCTAGGTGGACAGCTAACTATGGCTACACCTTC | CSARWTANYGYTF
14 | TRBD1 | few | TRBJ1-1 | TRBV7-2 | TGTGCCAGCAGCTTAGACAGGGGTAACACTGAAGCTTTCTTT | CASSLDRGNTEAFF
16 | - | few | TRBJ2-1 | TRBV4-2 | TGTGCCAGCAGCCAAGATCGCCTAGCCGCCTCCCCAGAGCAGTTCTTC | CASSQDRLAASPEQFF
14 | - | many | TRBJ2-5 | TRBV20-1 | TGCAGTGCTAGAGTGGCGGGGACCCAAGAGACCCAGTACTTC | CSARVAGTQETQYF
17 | - | - | TRBJ1-1 | TRBV5-1 | TGCGCCAGCAGCCCCCAGGAGGGGGGCGACCTGAACACTGAAGCTTTCTTT | CASSPQEGGDLNTEAFF
15 | - | - | TRBJ2-6 | TRBV27 | TGTGCCAGCAGGACAGCGTCCTCTGGGGCCAACGTCCTGACTTTC | CASRTASSGANVLTF
18 | - | once | TRBJ2-1 | TRBV7-7 | TGTGCTAGCAGCTTGGGGCAGGCTCGAACTGGGGATTACAATGAGCAGTTCTTC | CASSLGQARTGDYNEQFF
16 | - | few | TRBJ2-2 | TRBV28 | TGTGCCAGCAGCCATTCTGGACTCCCTAACACCGGGGAGCTGTTTTTT | CASSHSGLPNTGELFF
16 | TRBD2 | many | TRBJ2-1 | TRBV7-2 | TGTGCCAGCAGCAAGCTGTCGGCTAGCGGGAGAAATGAGCAGTTCTTC | CASSKLSASGRNEQFF
14 | - | many | TRBJ1-4 | TRBV20-1 | TGCAGTGCTAGACTTGGGGGATTAAATGAAAAACTGTTTTTT | CSARLGGLNEKLFF
13 | - | few | TRBJ1-6 | TRBV6-1 | TGTGCCAGCAGTGGGATAAACAATTCACCCCTCCACTTT | CASSGINNSPLHF
15 | - | medium-sized | TRBJ2-3 | TRBV29-1 | TGCAGCGTTGACAGGGCGGTAGCGAGTTCAGATACGCAGTATTTT | CSVDRAVASSDTQYF
19 | TRBD2 | few | TRBJ2-4 | TRBV5-1 | TGCGCCAGCGCAGCGCTTCCATCTAGCGGCAGTTTAGCCAAAAACATTCAGTACTTC | CASAALPSSGSLAKNIQYF
13 | - | few | TRBJ1-5 | TRBV20-1 | TGCAGTGCCCCCTGGGGGTACAATCATCCCCAGCATTTT | CSAPWGYNHPQHF
12 | - | many | TRBJ2-7 | TRBV12-3/TRBV12-4 | TGTGCCAGCAGTCGCCGCTCCTACGAGCAGTACTTC | CASSRRSYEQYF
15 | TRBD1 | many | TRBJ1-5 | TRBV5-1 | TGCGCCAGCAGCTTGGGGACAGGGGAAGGGCAGCCCCAGCATTTT | CASSLGTGEGQPQHF
14 | - | - | TRBJ1-1 | TRBV19 | TGTGCCAGGAGTATAGAGGAAAGCCTAAGGGGAGCTTTCTTT | CARSIEESLRGAFF
14 | - | few | TRBJ2-7 | TRBV3-1 | TGTGCCAGCAGCCAAGGAACAGGCTGGGGCGAGCAGTACTTC | CASSQGTGWGEQYF
15 | - | few | TRBJ2-5 | TRBV18 | TGTGCCAGCTCACCACAATCCACCCATCGGGAGACCCAGTACTTC | CASSPQSTHRETQYF
15 | - | - | TRBJ1-4 | TRBV4-1 | TGCGCCAGCAGTCTAGCGTCGCCCACTAATGAAAAACTGTTTTTT | CASSLASPTNEKLFF
12 | - | many | TRBJ2-1 | TRBV20-1 | TGCAGTGCTAATGGACGGACTAATGAGCAGTTCTTC | CSANGRTNEQFF
15 | - | few | TRBJ2-6 | TRBV5-6 | TGTGCCAGCAGCTTTCAGGGCTCTGGGGCCAACGTCCTGACTTTC | CASSFQGSGANVLTF